This T cell receptor (beta chain) was recovered during a study of Ad26.COV2.S vaccination and SARS-CoV-2 variants. Study as a whole: Among those in the COV1001 Ad26.COV2.S trial arm was the donor.

Data came from immunoSEQ multiplex PCR; TCRdb stores just in-frame clones and leaves some out. The sample lists around 300,000 clones; 90% were seen once. CDR3 length equals 18 residues. Trimming pared 1 base from V and 4 bases from J, leaving 17 bases between. Germline V gene sequence: CDR1 SEHNR, CDR2 FQNEAQ (reference sequence). General study results and limits: Non-spike TCR breadth did not differ much between vaccine and placebo recipients. Total T cell responses may have been underestimated by the TCR breadth and depth analyses.

Regarding this clone: Its antigen is unidentified.

Treatment noted: roughly 19 received Ad26.COV2.S at low or high dose, single or two shots; a few received placebo; per-sample allocation not given. Collection of the samples took place on day 63 after the first injection of vaccine or placebo. Based in Boston, the donor was an adult of 18-55 years. This sample comprised peripheral blood, obtained in a trial of Ad26.COV2.S vaccine versus placebo. This chain joins TRBV7-9 and TRBJ1-6, with no clear D. This receptor was obtained from a person between 18 and 60 years old who received the Ad26.COV2.S COVID-19 vaccine or a placebo. This CDR3 is CASSLVDVRRGYNSPLHF. CDR3 nucleotide sequence: TGTGCCAGCAGCTTAGTTGATGTCCGGCGGGGATATAATTCACCCCTCCACTTT.